This T cell receptor beta chain derives from a study of glioma-infiltrating T cells after dendritic cell vaccination. About the study: The vaccine used monocyte-derived dendritic cells pulsed overnight with autologous tumor lysate.

Time point of the sample: after dendritic cell vaccination, including at tumor progression/relapse. Clones were sequenced by immunoSEQ multiplex PCR, and TCRdb holds only the in-frame ones, with some missing. The sample has fewer than 75,000 clones; over 75% are singletons. V lost 5 bases, J lost 4 bases, and 2 bases stayed unmatched. CDR3 length: 15 amino acids. The germline CDR1 and CDR2 sequences are SGHNT and YENEEA. The specimen was blood, collected after dendritic cell vaccination. The chain carries TRBV11-3 and TRBJ2-2; the match to TRBD2 covers 12 bases. The sequence was collected from a human donor with glioblastoma. The CDR3 spells CASSPSGGGTGELFF. The CDR3, as DNA: TGTGCCAGCAGCCCTAGCGGGGGGGGCACCGGGGAGCTGTTTTTT. The full variable domain, with the rest looked up from reference TRBV11-3 and TRBJ2-2, is EAGVVQSPRYKIIEKKQPVAFWCNPISGHNTLYWYLQNLGQGPELLIRYENEEAVDDSQLPKDRFSAERLKGVDSTLKIQPAELGDSAVYLCASSPSGGGTGELFFGEGSRLTVL.